Each of the 24 T cell receptor beta chains below was sequenced from the same sample in a study of Ad26.COV2.S vaccination and SARS-CoV-2 variants. Specified treatment: roughly 20 received Ad26.COV2.S at low or high dose, single or two shots; a few received placebo; per-sample allocation not given. On day 63 after the first injection, vaccine and placebo recipients gave samples. The data were produced by immunoSEQ multiplex PCR, yet TCRdb's version contains in-frame clones alone and is incomplete. The table lists more than 300,000 clones, about 88% of them singletons. The sequences come from peripheral blood, collected in a trial of Ad26.COV2.S vaccine versus placebo. The receptors originated from a person aged 18 to 59 who received the Ad26.COV2.S COVID-19 vaccine or a placebo.

The chain employs TRBV25-1 and TRBJ2-3; the match to TRBD2 covers 10 bases. This CDR3 region has 14 residues. The germline CDR1 and CDR2 sequences are MGHDK and SYGVNS. J lost 3 bases, V lost 8 bases, and 5 bases had no gene match. The CDR3 here is CASSSSGSTDTQYF. The CDR3 DNA is TGTGCCAGCTCCTCTAGCGGGAGTACAGATACGCAGTATTTT.

This chain links TRBV6-1 with TRBJ2-3; 8 bases are a match to TRBD1. This CDR3 contains 15 residues. Unmatched junction bases numbered 6, after V lost 2 bases and J lost 5 bases. CDR1 is MNHNS, CDR2 SASEGT, per germline. CDR3 in DNA: TGTGCCAGCAGTGAATTTGGACAGGGAGGAGATACGCAGTATTTT. Encoded protein: CASSEFGQGGDTQYF.

The chain carries TRBV7-2 and TRBJ2-7; TRBD1 matches 8 bases. The V gene end was trimmed by 6 bases and the J gene end by 3 bases; junction bases not matched to a gene: 7. The germline V gene has CDR1 SGHTA and CDR2 FQGNSA. The CDR3 extends over 14 amino acids. This CDR3 reads CASRNMGQDYEQYF. CDR3 DNA sequence: TGTGCCAGCAGGAATATGGGACAGGACTACGAGCAGTACTTC.

The J gene is TRBJ2-3, the V gene TRBV20-1; no definite D call. CDR3 size: 13 residues. CDR1 is DFQATT and CDR2 is SNEGSKA in the germline V gene (reference sequence). The ends were cut back, 3 bases at V and 5 bases at J, with 12 bases in the middle. The CDR3 is CSASSAILDTQYF. The CDR3 DNA reads as TGCAGTGCTAGTTCCGCGATACTAGATACGCAGTATTTT.

This clone has just one count. The chain is built from TRBV9 and TRBJ1-4; D unresolved. Trimming took 3 bases from V and 8 from J, leaving 14 bases between them. CDR3 size: 14 residues. Germline loops: CDR1 SGDLS, CDR2 YYNGEE. CDR3 nucleotides: TGTGCCAGCAGCGCCGGGTTCGTCAGCGAAAAACTGTTTTTT. Protein sequence: CASSAGFVSEKLFF.

The CDR3 sequence: CAISDLEQGNYGYTF. CDR3 sequence (DNA): TGTGCCATCAGTGACCTGGAACAGGGTAACTATGGCTACACCTTC. The chain links TRBV10-3 to TRBJ1-2, with a tentative D call TRBD1 (6 bases). Trimming cost V 3 bases and J 1 base, with 12 bases left between them. Germline V gene sequence: CDR1 ENHRY, CDR2 SYGVKD. The CDR3 length is 15 residues.

J is TRBJ1-6 and V is TRBV28; D might be TRBD1 (5 bases). The germline CDR1 and CDR2 sequences are MDHEN and SYDVKM. The CDR3 has 15 amino acids. Trimming stripped 6 bases from V and 6 bases from J, with 15 bases between. CDR3: CASSADWGPNSPLHF. The CDR3, as DNA: TGTGCCAGCAGCGCCGATTGGGGCCCTAATTCACCCCTCCACTTT.

This chain uses TRBV5-4 with TRBJ1-2; 7 nucleotides line up with TRBD1. Trimming cost V 4 bases and J 5 bases; bases outside gene matches: 5. Germline V CDR1 and CDR2: SGHNT, YYREEE (reference sequence). The CDR3 has 13 amino acids. The CDR3 bases are TGTGCCAGCAGCCAACAGGGGTCGTATGGCTACACCTTC. Protein sequence: CASSQQGSYGYTF.

This chain links TRBV20-1 with TRBJ2-7; tentatively, D is TRBD1 (5 bases). The CDR3 runs to 14 residues. Germline V CDR1 and CDR2: DFQATT, SNEGSKA (reference sequence). Trimming took off 3 bases at V and 3 bases at J, with 15 bases between the two ends. CDR3 nucleotides: TGCAGTGCTAGTCTTAGGCAGGGATACTACGAGCAGTACTTC. It translates to CSASLRQGYYEQYF.

The V call is TRBV6-2 or TRBV6-3, the J call TRBJ1-2; tentative D call: TRBD1 (6 bases). CDR1 and CDR2 from the germline V gene are MNHEY and SVGEGT. The CDR3 is 14 residues long. The germline V and J ends were trimmed by 0 bases and 2 bases, with 7 bases remaining between them. The CDR3 protein is CASSYSGANYGYTF. For the CDR3, the DNA is TGTGCCAGCAGTTACTCGGGGGCCAACTATGGCTACACCTTC.

This clone was seen only once. The V call is TRBV11-2, the J call TRBJ1-5, with TRBD1 matching over 8 bases. V lost 5 bases, J lost 2 bases, and 2 bases stayed unmatched. Per the germline V gene, CDR1 is SGHAT and CDR2 is FQNNGV. The CDR3 is 14 residues long. CDR3 sequence reads: CASSQDRGNQPQHF. The CDR3 coding sequence is TGTGCCAGCAGCCAGGACAGGGGCAATCAGCCCCAGCATTTT.

Written as DNA, the CDR3 is TGTGCCAGCAGCCCCCGGACAGGGGGAAGTAATTCACCCCTCCACTTT. Its protein product is CASSPRTGGSNSPLHF. The chain is built from TRBV3-1 (or the pseudogene TRBV3-2) and TRBJ1-6; 10 positions agree with TRBD1. The CDR3 runs 16 residues. The germline V gene has CDR1 LGHDT and CDR2 YNNKEL (reference sequence). After removal of 4 bases from V and 6 bases from J, the junction contained 6 bases not matched to a gene.

A few counts support this clone. The CDR3 reads CASSLQGTDTQYF. The CDR3 nucleotides are TGTGCCAGCAGCTTGCAGGGCACAGATACGCAGTATTTT. The chain carries TRBV5-6 and TRBJ2-3; D is uncertain. Trimming stripped 1 base from V and 1 base from J, with 4 bases between. The germline V gene encodes CDR1 SGHDT and CDR2 YYEEEE. This CDR3 has 13 amino acids.

This chain connects TRBV5-1 to TRBJ1-3; D ambiguous. The V gene's germline CDR1 is SGHRS and CDR2 YFSETQ. V gave up 4 bases and J gave up 0 bases, with 11 bases separating them. This CDR3 is built from 15 residues. CDR3 sequence: CASSQGRGSGNTIYF. The CDR3 nucleotides are TGCGCCAGCAGCCAAGGACGGGGCTCTGGAAACACCATATATTTT.

The chain is built from TRBV4-3 and TRBJ1-2, with D possibly TRBD1 on 5 matching bases. Germline lookup yields CDR1 LGHNA and CDR2 YSLEER. The CDR3 consists of 14 residues. Deletions cut 4 bases from V and 8 bases from J, with 17 bases between. The CDR3 protein is CASSLERGTGGYTF. CDR3 nucleotides: TGCGCCAGCAGCCTCGAGAGGGGAACCGGGGGCTACACCTTC.

The rearrangement uses TRBV27 and TRBJ1-6; D ambiguous. Germline CDR1 is MNHEY and CDR2 is SMNVEV (reference sequence). CDR3 length equals 16 residues. V was shortened by 3 bases and J by 3 bases, with 12 bases between the two germline ends. The CDR3 DNA sequence: TGTGCCAGCAGTTTGGGTAGGGTCTACTATAATTCACCCCTCCACTTT. Translated, it gives CASSLGRVYYNSPLHF.

The CDR3 DNA reads as TGTGCCAGCAACGGGGCTACGAATCGCAATCAGCCCCAGCATTTT. It is translated as CASNGATNRNQPQHF. This sequence joins TRBV2 and TRBJ1-5; perhaps TRBD1 as D (5 bases). The CDR3 contains 15 residues. The germline V gene encodes CDR1 SNHLY and CDR2 FYNNEI. Trimming removed 7 bases at V and 2 bases at J, with 15 bases between.

CDR3 amino acids: CASSLTLNSEREQFF. CDR3 bases: TGTGCCAGCAGCTTAACTCTCAATAGTGAGCGTGAGCAGTTCTTC. The gene calls are TRBV7-3 and TRBJ2-1; D call uncertain. Per germline, CDR1 SGHTA and CDR2 FQGTGA. The CDR3 spans 15 residues. Trimming removed 0 bases from V and 9 bases from J, with 15 bases in between.

The chain joins TRBV10-3 to TRBJ1-5; D remains unclear. The V end lost 6 bases, the J end lost 0 bases, and 9 bases lay between the germline ends. Looked up from germline, CDR1 is ENHRY and CDR2 is SYGVKD. There are 14 residues in the CDR3. The CDR3 loop is CAISPGNSNQPQHF. The CDR3 DNA reads as TGTGCCATCAGCCCAGGAAATAGCAATCAGCCCCAGCATTTT.

The gene calls are TRBV6-2 or TRBV6-3 and TRBJ2-1; 11 bases align to TRBD2. This CDR3 comprises 15 residues. Trimming took 2 bases from V and 9 from J; bases not matched to a gene: 6. Looked up from germline, CDR1 is MNHEY and CDR2 is SVGEGT. CDR3 loop: CASSYAGLAGGEQFF. The CDR3, as DNA: TGTGCCAGCAGTTACGCGGGGCTAGCGGGGGGTGAGCAGTTCTTC.

The V and J genes are TRBV7-3 and TRBJ1-2, with D possibly being TRBD1 (5 bases). V lost 4 bases and J lost 0, with 15 bases in between. The CDR3 covers 16 residues. CDR1 is SGHTA and CDR2 is FQGTGA in the germline V gene. In DNA form, the CDR3 reads TGTGCCAGCAGCTCTTACGTGGGGGGAACTAACTATGGCTACACCTTC. The encoded protein is CASSSYVGGTNYGYTF.

As DNA, the CDR3 is TGTGCCTGGAGTCGAGGGGCTGGGGGTGAAAAACTGTTTTTT. Its protein product is CAWSRGAGGEKLFF. The rearrangement uses TRBV30 and TRBJ1-4; TRBD1 is a possible D gene (5 bases). V gave up 2 bases and J gave up 7 bases, with 14 bases separating them. Germline-derived CDR1 and CDR2 are GTSNPN and SVGIG (reference sequence). This CDR3 region has 14 residues. The full variable domain, completed using reference TRBV30 and TRBJ1-4, is SQTIHQWPATLVQPVGSPLSLECTVEGTSNPNLYWYRQAAGRGLQLLFYSVGIGQISSEVPQNLSASRPQDRQFILSSKKLLLSDSGFYLCAWSRGAGGEKLFFGSGTQLSVL.

J is TRBJ2-7 and V is TRBV6-6, with TRBD1 matching 9 bases. Germline V lookup: CDR1 MNHNY, CDR2 SVGAGI (reference sequence). The CDR3 has 14 amino acids. Trimming cost V 4 bases and J 6 bases; bases outside gene matches: 7. The CDR3 region is CASSFRTGAAEQYF. CDR3 nucleotides: TGTGCCAGCAGTTTCAGGACAGGGGCCGCCGAGCAGTACTTC.

This CDR3 reads CASSTGTSGRARGADTQYF. CDR3 coding DNA: TGTGCCAGCAGCACCGGGACTAGCGGGAGGGCCCGCGGGGCAGATACGCAGTATTTT. The chain has TRBV7-9 and TRBJ2-3; 16 bases match TRBD2. The CDR3 sequence is 19 residues long. The V gene end was trimmed by 5 bases and the J gene end by 4 bases; junction bases not matched to a gene: 12. Germline V gene sequence: CDR1 SEHNR, CDR2 FQNEAQ (reference sequence).